This T cell receptor beta chain was recovered during a study of blood T cells in healthy people across ages. Germline V gives CDR1 SNHLY, CDR2 FYNNEI. Trimming removed 7 bases at V and 9 bases at J, with 15 bases between. The CDR3 sequence is 12 residues long. Whole-study findings and limits: It was held that diversity estimates obtained from one million T cells represented underestimates. Per million T cells, TCR beta diversity dropped about linearly as age rose.

Through a sample-barcoded 5' primer and a J-beta primer mix, a second PCR was run for about 7 to 12 cycles. TCRdb itself ran the 5' RACE reads through MiXCR, one entry per CDR3 protein. The sample holds 1.5 million to 1.8 million distinct CDR3 sequences, approximately 39% seen once. In regard to this clonotype: Its specificity is not known.

V is TRBV2 and J is TRBJ2-5, with D hard to call. This clonotype originated in a woman younger than 30 in good health. Sample: blood. Here the CDR3 DNA reads TGTGCCAGCAAGTTCGACGGTGGGGCCCAGTACTTC. It specifies CASKFDGGAQYF.